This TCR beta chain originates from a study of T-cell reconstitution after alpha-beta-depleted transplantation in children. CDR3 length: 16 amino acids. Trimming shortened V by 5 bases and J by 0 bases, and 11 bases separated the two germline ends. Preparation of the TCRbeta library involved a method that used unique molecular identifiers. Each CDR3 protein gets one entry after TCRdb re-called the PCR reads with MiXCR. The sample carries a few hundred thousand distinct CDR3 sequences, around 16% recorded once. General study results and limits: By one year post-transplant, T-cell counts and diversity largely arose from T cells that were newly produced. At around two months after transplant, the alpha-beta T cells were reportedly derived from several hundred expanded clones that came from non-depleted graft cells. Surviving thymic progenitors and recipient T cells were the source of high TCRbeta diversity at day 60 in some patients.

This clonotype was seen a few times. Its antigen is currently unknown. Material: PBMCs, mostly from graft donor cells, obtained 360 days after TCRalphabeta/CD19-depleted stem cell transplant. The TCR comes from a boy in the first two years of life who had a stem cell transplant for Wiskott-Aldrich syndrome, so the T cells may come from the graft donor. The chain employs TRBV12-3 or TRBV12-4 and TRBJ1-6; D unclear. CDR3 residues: CASSPLFLSYNSPLHF. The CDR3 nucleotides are TGTGCCAGCAGTCCGTTGTTCCTCTCCTATAATTCACCCCTCCACTTT.